The 26 T cell receptor beta chains reported below all come from one sample, sequenced in a study of T cells after posttransplantation cyclophosphamide. TCRdb keeps only in-frame clones here, not all; method: immunoSEQ multiplex PCR. The sample contains about 41,000 clones, none of them singletons. Specimen: PBMCs. The source of these receptors is a man aged 25 to 40 in good health and a related stem cell transplant donor.

This clone has a count of ten or more. The V gene is TRBV28, the J gene TRBJ1-5, with TRBD1 identical over 8 bases. Germline V gene data show CDR1 as MDHEN and CDR2 as SYDVKM. The CDR3 has 14 amino acids. With 6 bases clipped from V and 3 bases from J, the junction kept 4 bases outside the gene matches. This CDR3 reads CASRPGGPNQPQHF. CDR3 coding DNA: TGTGCCAGCAGACCAGGGGGCCCCAATCAGCCCCAGCATTTT.

The gene calls are TRBV6-1 and TRBJ1-5; tentatively, D is TRBD1 (5 bases). The CDR3 runs 15 residues. Germline V gene lookup returns CDR1 MNHNS and CDR2 SASEGT. V lost 5 bases, J lost 2 bases, and 13 bases lay in between. CDR3 protein: CASSSWRGGNQPQHF. CDR3 nucleotide sequence: TGTGCCAGCAGTTCGTGGCGAGGGGGCAATCAGCCCCAGCATTTT.

This clone occurred a few times. The rearrangement uses TRBV24-1 and TRBJ2-3, with 9 bases matching TRBD1. Germline values: CDR1 KGHDR, CDR2 SFDVKD. The V segment lost 4 bases and the J segment 4 bases; nucleotides outside the gene matches: 5. The CDR3 loop spans 15 amino acids. Here the CDR3 DNA reads TGTGCCACCAGTGAATCCGGGACAGGGTCAGATACGCAGTATTTT. It yields the protein CATSESGTGSDTQYF.

In its sample, this clone was seen many times. Here the CDR3 DNA reads TGTGCCAGCGAGACAGGCGCCAGCTCTGGAAACACCATATATTTT. Protein product: CASETGASSGNTIYF. The chain has TRBV6-1 and TRBJ1-3; TRBD1 might be the D (6 bases). With 8 bases removed from V and 0 bases from J, the gap between germline ends came to 14 bases. The CDR3 extends over 15 amino acids. Germline values: CDR1 MNHNS, CDR2 SASEGT.

This clone was seen many times. The CDR3 loop reads CASSLGATTGELFF. The DNA of the CDR3 is TGTGCCAGCAGCTTAGGGGCGACCACCGGGGAGCTGTTTTTT. The chain links TRBV7-2 to TRBJ2-2; D not resolved. Germline V gene lookup returns CDR1 SGHTA and CDR2 FQGNSA. The V gene lost 1 base and the J gene lost 4 bases, with 7 bases spanning the gap. The CDR3 is 14 residues long.

This clone was detected many times. The chain employs TRBV27 and TRBJ1-5, with D unclear. The CDR3 has 15 amino acids. Trimming removed 5 bases from V and 0 bases from J, with 11 bases in between. Germline loops: CDR1 MNHEY, CDR2 SMNVEV (reference sequence). CDR3 in DNA: TGTGCCAGCAGTCTAATTTTTAATAGCAATCAGCCCCAGCATTTT. The encoded protein is CASSLIFNSNQPQHF.

In its sample, this clone was seen a few times. The V gene is TRBV12-5, the J gene TRBJ2-5; 10 bases match TRBD1. Unmatched junction bases numbered 10, after V lost 7 bases and J lost 5 bases. The CDR3 extends over 15 amino acids. Per germline, CDR1 LGHNT and CDR2 FRNRAP. In DNA form, the CDR3 reads TGTGCTAGTGCCCAAGGGACAGGGGTTGGCGAGACCCAGTACTTC. Its translation: CASAQGTGVGETQYF.

This clone was counted many times. The rearrangement joins TRBV28 to TRBJ1-1, with 7 bases that match TRBD1. There are 14 residues in the CDR3. Germline values: CDR1 MDHEN, CDR2 SYDVKM. V shed 5 bases, J shed 11 bases, and the junction held 14 bases outside the gene matches. CDR3 residues: CASSPIRQGSIAFF. The CDR3 region has the DNA TGTGCCAGCAGTCCTATCAGACAGGGATCGATTGCTTTCTTT.

This clone was picked up many times. This chain joins TRBV27 and TRBJ1-5; 9 nucleotides line up with TRBD1. With V trimmed by 8 bases and J by 6 bases, 5 bases remained unmatched. CDR3 length: 13 residues. Germline V CDR1 and CDR2: MNHEY, SMNVEV (reference sequence). In DNA, the CDR3 is TGTGCCAGCCGATCGACAGGGGGTCAGCCCCAGCATTTT. Amino acid sequence: CASRSTGGQPQHF.

There are many counts of this clone. V usage is TRBV12-3 or TRBV12-4 and J usage is TRBJ1-1, with 8 bases lining up with TRBD1. The V segment lost 8 bases and the J segment 5 bases; nucleotides outside the gene matches: 4. There are 12 residues in the CDR3. CDR3 region: CASVGQGTEAFF. DNA of the CDR3: TGTGCCAGCGTAGGACAGGGAACTGAAGCTTTCTTT.

This clone was observed at least ten times. This chain uses TRBV7-6 with TRBJ1-2; 12 positions agree with TRBD1. The CDR3 spans 14 residues. Per germline, CDR1 SGHVS and CDR2 FNYEAQ. After removal of 5 bases from V and 7 bases from J, the junction contained 5 bases not matched to a gene. DNA of the CDR3: TGTGCCAGCAGCCAGGGACAGGGGGCATTTGGCTACACCTTC. Protein: CASSQGQGAFGYTF.

This clone has at least ten counts. The rearrangement links TRBV25-1 to TRBJ2-7; the match to TRBD1 covers 9 bases. The trim removed 10 bases at V and 4 bases at J, leaving 8 bases unmatched. This CDR3 has 13 residues. CDR1 is MGHDK, CDR2 SYGVNS, per germline. The CDR3 here is CATRDRVSYEQYF. DNA of the CDR3: TGTGCCACGCGGGACAGGGTTTCGTACGAGCAGTACTTC.

This clone was seen at least ten times. The V and J genes are TRBV18 and TRBJ2-7, with TRBD1 identical over 9 bases. After removal of 6 bases from V and 6 bases from J, the junction contained 9 bases not matched to a gene. Germline values: CDR1 KGHSH, CDR2 LQKENI. CDR3 size: 14 residues. The CDR3 here is CASSVPGQGSEQYF. CDR3 in DNA: TGTGCCAGCTCCGTACCGGGACAGGGCTCCGAGCAGTACTTC. The full variable domain, with the rest looked up from reference TRBV18 and TRBJ2-7, is NAGVMQNPRHLVRRRGQEARLRCSPMKGHSHVYWYRQLPEEGLKFMVYLQKENIIDESGMPKERFSAEFPKEGPSILRIQQVVRGDSAAYFCASSVPGQGSEQYFGPGTRLTVT.

This clone was recorded many times. This chain links TRBV28 with TRBJ2-1; D remains unclear. V was trimmed by 5 bases and J by 11 bases, leaving 10 bases between them. CDR3 length equals 11 residues. Germline V lookup: CDR1 MDHEN, CDR2 SYDVKM. CDR3 bases: TGTGCCAGCAGTGCTATTATTCAGCAGTTCTTC. This translates into CASSAIIQQFF. Supplemented by reference TRBV28 and TRBJ2-1, the full variable domain reads DVKVTQSSRYLVKRTGEKVFLECVQDMDHENMFWYRQDPGLGLRLIYFSYDVKMKEKGDIPEGYSVSREKKERFSLILESASTNQTSMYLCASSAIIQQFFGPGTRLTVL.

There are many counts of this clone. The chain recombines TRBV7-9 with TRBJ1-1; 10 positions agree with TRBD1. CDR1 is SEHNR, CDR2 FQNEAQ, per germline (reference sequence). J lost 4 bases, V lost 0 bases, and 5 bases had no gene match. This CDR3 region has 16 residues. CDR3 nucleotide sequence: TGTGCCAGCAGCTTAGCGGTTGGACAGGGGGGCACTGAAGCTTTCTTT. Residues: CASSLAVGQGGTEAFF.

This clone occurred a few times. The genes are TRBV29-1 and TRBJ2-1, with TRBD2 identical over 8 bases. The CDR3 loop spans 13 amino acids. From germline, CDR1 is SQVTM and CDR2 ANQGSEA. V lost 8 bases, J lost 4 bases, and 7 bases stayed unmatched. CDR3 sequence reads: CSFRGGLYNEQFF. The CDR3 DNA is TGCAGCTTTCGCGGGGGGCTTTACAATGAGCAGTTCTTC.

This clone was counted at least ten times. CDR3 sequence (DNA): TGTGCCAGCAGCTTAGCGGGACACCAAATAAGCAATCAGCCCCAGCATTTT. As protein: CASSLAGHQISNQPQHF. The chain has TRBV7-8 and TRBJ1-5; D perhaps matches TRBD1 (6 bases). Germline CDR1 SGHVS, CDR2 FQNEAQ. V was clipped by 0 bases and J by 1 base, with 13 bases between them. The CDR3 is made up of 17 amino acids.

At least ten counts were recorded for this clone. The V call is TRBV9, the J call TRBJ1-4; D might be TRBD1 (6 bases). The CDR3 is 16 amino acids. Germline values: CDR1 SGDLS, CDR2 YYNGEE. The V end was cut by 4 bases, the J end by 8 bases, with 21 bases between. The CDR3 sequence is CASSNQEGVGREKLFF. In DNA, the CDR3 is TGTGCCAGCAGCAACCAAGAGGGGGTCGGACGCGAAAAACTGTTTTTT.

In this sample, this clone turned up many times. The V and J genes are TRBV5-6 and TRBJ1-2; D gene uncertain. Germline loops: CDR1 SGHDT, CDR2 YYEEEE. The CDR3 runs 12 residues. The V end was cut by 0 bases, the J end by 8 bases, with 8 bases between. CDR3 protein: CASSLDRRGYTF. As DNA, the CDR3 is TGTGCCAGCAGCTTGGATAGGCGGGGCTACACCTTC.

This chain uses TRBV9 with TRBJ1-2, with D unresolved. V was pared by 4 bases and J by 1 base, with 17 bases between. This CDR3 spans 16 amino acids. Germline CDR1 and CDR2: SGDLS and YYNGEE. This chain's CDR3 is CASSPVTTLLNYGYTF. The CDR3 DNA reads as TGTGCCAGCAGCCCCGTAACAACGCTTCTTAACTATGGCTACACCTTC. The variable domain in full, completed from reference TRBV9 and TRBJ1-2, reads DSGVTQTPKHLITATGQRVTLRCSPRSGDLSVYWYQQSLDQGLQFLIQYYNGEERAKGNILERFSAQQFPDLHSELNLSSLELGDSALYFCASSPVTTLLNYGYTFGSGTRLTVV.

This clone was counted many times. This rearrangement joins TRBV6-2 or TRBV6-3 to TRBJ1-2; TRBD1 aligns across 9 bases. CDR1 is MNHEY and CDR2 is SVGEGT in the germline V gene. The CDR3 has 15 amino acids. With V trimmed by 4 bases and J by 4 bases, 7 bases remained unmatched. The CDR3 DNA is TGTGCCAGCAGTTCCTCGGACAGGGGAGCCTATGGCTACACCTTC. Amino acids: CASSSSDRGAYGYTF.

This clone appeared many times. The rearrangement uses TRBV7-2 and TRBJ2-7; D call uncertain. CDR3 length equals 14 residues. The germline V and J ends were trimmed by 5 bases and 1 base, with 12 bases remaining between them. The germline V gene encodes CDR1 SGHTA and CDR2 FQGNSA. CDR3 residues: CASSPRQGSYEQYF. The CDR3 DNA reads as TGTGCCAGCAGCCCCCGACAAGGATCCTACGAGCAGTACTTC.

This clone has a count of ten or more. The chain joins TRBV27 to TRBJ1-6, with 7 bases aligning to TRBD1. V was clipped by 2 bases and J by 6 bases; unmatched bases: 7. This CDR3 contains 16 residues. From germline, CDR1 is MNHEY and CDR2 SMNVEV (reference sequence). The CDR3 DNA reads TGTGCCAGCAGTTTACAGGGGGGACAGTCTAATTCACCCCTCCACTTT. Translated, it gives CASSLQGGQSNSPLHF.

This clone was seen ten or more times. The V and J genes are TRBV4-2 and TRBJ1-2; 9 bases fit TRBD1. Losses at the gene ends were 4 bases for V and 6 bases for J; bases not matched to a gene: 9. Germline-derived CDR1 and CDR2 are LGHNA and YNFKEQ. The CDR3 has 15 residues. The CDR3 DNA sequence: TGTGCCAGCAGCCCCCAGCCCGGGACAGGGAATGGCTACACCTTC. Protein sequence: CASSPQPGTGNGYTF.

This clone appeared many times. V is TRBV5-1 and J is TRBJ2-7; 9 bases are shared with TRBD1. CDR3 size: 14 residues. Germline CDR1 SGHRS, CDR2 YFSETQ. J lost 7 bases, V lost 5 bases, and 10 bases had no gene match. The CDR3 DNA is TGCGCCAGCAGTCCCGGACAGGGGCTCGGGGAGCAGTACTTC. Translated, it gives CASSPGQGLGEQYF.

In its sample, this clone was seen many times. The chain has TRBV11-3 and TRBJ2-7, with D unclear. Germline V gene lookup returns CDR1 SGHNT and CDR2 YENEEA. The CDR3 extends over 14 amino acids. In DNA form, the CDR3 reads TGTGCAAGTCGCTTAGTAGGGTCCTCCTACGAGCAGTACTTC. It translates to CASRLVGSSYEQYF.